This T cell receptor beta chain was captured in a study of cytomegalovirus exposure and HLA in healthy donors. Regarding the study as a whole: Rarity marked most TCR sequences, yet some public TCRs occurred in many donors. When presence/absence was analysed, sequencing depth was taken to be roughly uniform across donors. With later analysis, a missense DCLRE1C variant became linked to TCR beta V- and J-gene trimming.

The germline V gene has CDR1 LNHDA and CDR2 SQIVND (reference sequence). The J segment lost 0 bases and the V segment lost 5 bases, leaving 9 bases of the junction unmatched. The CDR3 has 16 residues. This clone has more than one count but fewer than ten. Its antigen is not identified. Primers for the PCR totalled 60 Vbeta and 13 Jbeta. Here immunoSEQ multiplex PCR was the method, and the copy in TCRdb shows in-frame clones only, minus some. The sample shows 120,000 to 150,000 clones, about 78% of them seen only once. The TCR sequence derives from a man aged 18 to 29 in good health and CMV-seronegative. Input material: PBMCs. V is TRBV19 and J is TRBJ1-2, with TRBD1 matching over 7 bases. The CDR3 loop is CASSPWTGAANYGYTF. The CDR3, as DNA: TGTGCCAGTAGTCCCTGGACAGGTGCGGCTAACTATGGCTACACCTTC.